One T cell receptor beta chain is described in this entry. V was shortened by 8 bases and J by 3 bases, with 18 bases between the two germline ends. CDR3 length equals 14 residues. Germline V gene sequence: CDR1 SQVTM, CDR2 ANQGSEA. The source of the sample is a study of blood T cell repertoires in COVID-19. At the level of the study: The samples span acute and convalescent COVID-19 from the United States, Italy and Spain.

Sequenced by immunoSEQ multiplex PCR; TCRdb stores in-frame clones only, minus some. The sample has roughly 220,000 clones; roughly 82% are singletons. The TCR originated in a woman in her thirties or forties who had recovered from COVID-19. The chain carries TRBV29-1 and TRBJ2-3; D possibly corresponds to TRBD2 (5 bases). The specimen was peripheral blood. CDR3 DNA: TGCAGCTCGGAGACGGGGTTGATGACAGATACGCAGTATTTT. It yields the protein CSSETGLMTDTQYF.